The clone carrying this TCR beta chain was counted ten times or more. Its antigen is unknown. The data were obtained in a study of breast tumors, draining lymph nodes, adjacent tissues. CDR1 is SGHVS, CDR2 FNYEAQ, per germline. V was clipped by 4 bases and J by 2 bases, with 9 bases between them. The CDR3 contains 13 residues. TCRdb reanalysed the multiplex PCR reads using MiXCR and keeps one entry per CDR3 protein. The data contain around 250,000 distinct CDR3 sequences, 34% of them singletons. Axillary draining lymph nodes of breast cancer patients supplied the node samples. Study-level findings and limits: The data were judged consistent with most tumor T cells coming from lymph node and expanding in tumor. Compared with lymph nodes, tumors were less diverse; compared with nontumor tissue, more. Tumor and nontumor repertoires were significantly more similar in luminal-like than in basal-like breast cancer.

The receptor was derived from a female donor with breast cancer. Some clones in this sample may be carry-over from other donors' samples. This chain connects TRBV7-6 to TRBJ2-7; the D gene is possibly TRBD2 (6 bases). The sequenced sample was axillary lymph node tissue. The CDR3 reads CASSYGTPYEQYF. The CDR3 DNA is TGTGCCAGCAGCTATGGGACTCCCTACGAGCAGTACTTC.